Many counts were recorded for the clone carrying this TCR beta chain. Data came from immunoSEQ multiplex PCR; TCRdb stores just in-frame clones and leaves some out. The table records 50,000 to 70,000 clones, over 75% of them present only once. CDR1 KGHDR and CDR2 SFDVKD come from the germline V gene. Germline trimming cut 3 bases from V and 3 bases from J; bases unmatched to any gene: 9. CDR3 length equals 17 residues. The data were obtained in a study of blood T cell repertoires in COVID-19. Study details: Sample material is recorded as cDNA or gDNA derived from T cells, B-cell-depleted T cells, or PBMCs.

The receptor's source is a man in his fifties or sixties with active or convalescent COVID-19. Sequenced: peripheral blood. The rearrangement links TRBV24-1 to TRBJ2-2; 7 bases are shared with TRBD1. In DNA form, the CDR3 reads TGTGCCACCAGTGATCCGAAGACAGGGTTGGACACCGGGGAGCTGTTTTTT. It yields the protein CATSDPKTGLDTGELFF.